One and the same sample provided the 19 T cell receptor beta chains below, sequenced in a study of OX40 agonist ivuxolimab in advanced cancers. The repertoire was sequenced with immunoSEQ multiplex PCR; TCRdb's copy has only in-frame clones and lacks some. The sample contains approximately 50,000 clones, about 90% of which appear only once. This specimen was CD4+ or CD8+ T cells sorted from blood, taken in a trial of the OX40 agonist ivuxolimab. The receptors come from an adult with an advanced solid tumor such as melanoma, head and neck, liver or kidney cancer.

This chain uses TRBV16 with TRBJ2-7; 8 bases fit TRBD1. CDR1 is KGHSY and CDR2 is FQNENV in the germline V gene. The CDR3 length is 14 residues. The junction had 5 bases not matched to a gene; V was cut back by 4 bases and J by 3 bases. CDR3 residues: CASSLRQGSYEQYF. The DNA of the CDR3 is TGTGCCAGCAGCCTACGACAGGGGAGCTACGAGCAGTACTTC.

The chain is built from TRBV29-1 and TRBJ2-2, with a possible D match to TRBD1 (5 bases). Germline V gene data show CDR1 as SQVTM and CDR2 as ANQGSEA. V was trimmed by 7 bases and J by 4 bases, leaving 10 bases between them. This CDR3 is 12 amino acids long. The CDR3 DNA follows: TGCAGCGCGACAGAGAGCACCGGGGAGCTGTTTTTT. Its protein product is CSATESTGELFF.

This CDR3 reads CASSLGTEDYEQYF. The DNA for the CDR3 is TGTGCCAGCAGCTTAGGGACAGAAGACTACGAGCAGTACTTC. This chain uses TRBV7-2 with TRBJ2-7; TRBD1 might be the D (6 bases). The CDR3 totals 14 residues. Germline V CDR1 and CDR2: SGHTA, FQGNSA. Trimming removed 1 base at V and 3 bases at J, with 10 bases between.

The V call is TRBV25-1, the J call TRBJ2-1; D is possibly TRBD2 (6 bases). V lost 3 bases and J lost 2, with 11 bases in between. The germline V gene has CDR1 MGHDK and CDR2 SYGVNS. The length of the CDR3 is 15 residues. Here the CDR3 DNA reads TGTGCCAGCAGTGAGGAGGGGAGGCCCTACAATGAGCAGTTCTTC. This gives the protein CASSEEGRPYNEQFF.

This rearrangement joins TRBV5-5 to TRBJ2-4; 8 bases align to TRBD2. V dropped 8 bases and J dropped 1; count of bases not matched to a gene: 8. CDR3 size: 15 residues. CDR1 is SGHKS, CDR2 YYEKEE, per germline (reference sequence). In DNA, the CDR3 is TGTGCCAGGCGCCTTGAGCGGGAGGCCAAAAACATTCAGTACTTC. Protein sequence: CARRLEREAKNIQYF.

This chain links TRBV2 with TRBJ2-2; tentatively, D is TRBD1 (5 bases). CDR1 and CDR2 from the germline V gene are SNHLY and FYNNEI. The ends were cut back, 6 bases at V and 3 bases at J, with 14 bases in the middle. CDR3 length: 15 residues. The CDR3 DNA is TGTGCCAGCAGGGGGCTGCGCGCGGACACCGGGGAGCTGTTTTTT. This gives the protein CASRGLRADTGELFF.

The V gene is TRBV11-2, the J gene TRBJ2-7; TRBD2 aligns across 11 bases. The CDR3 consists of 16 residues. V lost 5 bases to trimming and J lost 0 bases; unmatched junction nucleotides: 6. The germline V gene has CDR1 SGHAT and CDR2 FQNNGV. The CDR3 bases are TGTGCCAGCAGCGACACTAGCGGGAGCCTCTCCTACGAGCAGTACTTC. Protein: CASSDTSGSLSYEQYF.

The rearrangement joins TRBV6-1 to TRBJ2-3, with D unresolved. CDR1 and CDR2 (germline): MNHNS, SASEGT. The CDR3 spans 14 residues. V was clipped by 2 bases and J by 0 bases, with 6 bases between them. This chain's CDR3 is CASSERPSTDTQYF. CDR3 coding DNA: TGTGCCAGCAGTGAACGGCCTAGCACAGATACGCAGTATTTT.

This rearrangement joins TRBV7-8 to TRBJ1-5; D perhaps matches TRBD1 (6 bases). Trimming cost V 1 base and J 10 bases, with 11 bases left between them. The germline V gene has CDR1 SGHVS and CDR2 FQNEAQ. CDR3 length: 13 amino acids. CDR3 sequence: CASSLEGVTPQHF. For the CDR3, the DNA is TGTGCCAGCAGCTTAGAGGGGGTCACCCCCCAGCATTTT. The whole variable domain, remainder taken from reference TRBV7-8 and TRBJ1-5, is GAGVSQSPRYKVAKRGQDVALRCDPISGHVSLFWYQQALGQGPEFLTYFQNEAQLDKSGLPSDRFFAERPEGSVSTLKIQRTQQEDSAVYLCASSLEGVTPQHFGDGTRLSIL.

V is TRBV5-5 and J is TRBJ1-5, with D maybe TRBD1 (5 bases). This CDR3 is 13 amino acids long. Trimming cost V 1 base and J 10 bases, with 12 bases left between them. CDR1 is SGHKS, CDR2 YYEKEE, per germline (reference sequence). CDR3 bases: TGTGCCAGCAGCTTGCAAGGGGATTACCCCCAGCATTTT. This translates into CASSLQGDYPQHF.

The V and J genes are TRBV7-2 and TRBJ1-6; TRBD1 is a possible D gene (6 bases). The germline V gene has CDR1 SGHTA and CDR2 FQGNSA. The CDR3 is 14 amino acids. The V and J ends lost 5 bases and 7 bases respectively, with 12 bases between them. CDR3 region: CASSPRQANSPLHF. CDR3 DNA: TGTGCCAGCAGCCCCCGACAGGCCAATTCACCCCTCCACTTT.

The V gene is TRBV11-2, the J gene TRBJ2-1, with D possibly being TRBD2 (5 bases). CDR1 SGHAT and CDR2 FQNNGV come from the germline V gene. This CDR3 is 14 amino acids long. The V gene lost 5 bases and the J gene lost 5 bases, with 13 bases spanning the gap. The CDR3 DNA follows: TGTGCCAGCAGCGGAGGACGTGGAGACAATGAGCAGTTCTTC. It translates to CASSGGRGDNEQFF.

A single count supports this clone. The gene calls are TRBV7-9 and TRBJ2-5; tentatively, D is TRBD1 (6 bases). Trimming removed 3 bases at V and 4 bases at J, with 12 bases between. The CDR3 runs 14 residues. CDR1 and CDR2 (germline): SEHNR, FQNEAQ (reference sequence). The CDR3 sequence: CASSLAGAGETQYF. The CDR3 DNA reads as TGTGCCAGCAGCTTGGCAGGGGCGGGAGAGACCCAGTACTTC.

The chain carries TRBV29-1 and TRBJ2-1; unclear D gene. Trimming removed 7 bases at V and 0 bases at J, with 1 base between. This CDR3 contains 10 residues. Germline values: CDR1 SQVTM, CDR2 ANQGSEA. As DNA, the CDR3 is TGCAGCGCCTCCTACAATGAGCAGTTCTTC. It yields the protein CSASYNEQFF.

The chain carries TRBV4-2 and TRBJ2-1, with TRBD2 identical over 8 bases. Germline V gives CDR1 LGHNA, CDR2 YNFKEQ. With 1 base clipped from V and 3 bases from J, the junction kept 5 bases outside the gene matches. This CDR3 spans 16 amino acids. The DNA for the CDR3 is TGTGCCAGCAGCCAAGTGGGGCGGGAGGACTACAATGAGCAGTTCTTC. Protein sequence: CASSQVGREDYNEQFF.

The gene calls are TRBV21-1 and TRBJ2-5. TRBV21-1 is shown as a pseudogene. This CDR3 has 14 residues. The CDR3 coding sequence is TGTGCCAGCAGCATAGCGTGGGGGCAAGAGACCCAGTACTTC. This gives the protein CASSIAWGQETQYF.

This clone was found once. The genes are TRBV30 and TRBJ2-4, with D perhaps matching TRBD1 or TRBD2 (6 bases each). Looked up from germline, CDR1 is GTSNPN and CDR2 is SVGIG (reference sequence). The CDR3 is 16 residues long. Trimming stripped 3 bases from V and 4 bases from J, with 19 bases between. In nucleotides, the CDR3 is TGTGCCTGGAGGGGGGCGGCCGGGACTCTAAAAAACATTCAGTACTTC. Protein product: CAWRGAAGTLKNIQYF.

The chain has TRBV18 and TRBJ1-5; 9 bases fit TRBD1. CDR3 length: 16 residues. V trimming: 5 bases; J trimming: 6 bases; junction bases outside the gene matches: 11. Germline V gene data show CDR1 as KGHSH and CDR2 as LQKENI. The CDR3 sequence is CASSALRDRDAQPQHF. In DNA form, the CDR3 reads TGTGCCAGCTCAGCCCTTAGGGACAGGGATGCTCAGCCCCAGCATTTT. Complete variable domain (other parts from reference TRBV18 and TRBJ1-5): NAGVMQNPRHLVRRRGQEARLRCSPMKGHSHVYWYRQLPEEGLKFMVYLQKENIIDESGMPKERFSAEFPKEGPSILRIQQVVRGDSAAYFCASSALRDRDAQPQHFGDGTRLSIL.

The chain has TRBV20-1 and TRBJ2-3, with unresolved D. V dropped 6 bases and J dropped 5 bases, with 6 bases sitting between them. The CDR3 has 10 amino acids. Germline CDR1 is DFQATT and CDR2 is SNEGSKA (reference sequence). The CDR3 coding sequence is TGCAGTGCCGACCGAGATACGCAGTATTTT. It yields the protein CSADRDTQYF.